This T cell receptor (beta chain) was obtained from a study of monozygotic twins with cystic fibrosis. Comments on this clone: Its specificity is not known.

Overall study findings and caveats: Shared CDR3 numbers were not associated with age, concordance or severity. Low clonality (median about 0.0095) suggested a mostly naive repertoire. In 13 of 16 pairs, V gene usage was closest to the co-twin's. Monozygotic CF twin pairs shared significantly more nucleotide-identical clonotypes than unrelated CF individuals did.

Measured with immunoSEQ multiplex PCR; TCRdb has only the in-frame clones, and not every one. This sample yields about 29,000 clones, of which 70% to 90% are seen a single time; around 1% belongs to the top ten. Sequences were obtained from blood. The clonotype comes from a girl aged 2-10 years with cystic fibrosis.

In nucleotides, the CDR3 is TGTGCCAGCAGCTACACCAATCAGCCCCAGCATTTT. As protein: CASSYTNQPQHF. The chain combines TRBV7-8 with TRBJ1-5; D is undetermined. Trimming pared 4 bases from V and 3 bases from J, leaving 4 bases between. The CDR3 contains 12 residues. Germline values: CDR1 SGHVS, CDR2 FQNEAQ.